This T cell receptor beta chain derives from a study of cytomegalovirus exposure and HLA in healthy donors. Study outcomes and limitations: In a later analysis, at a false discovery rate of 0.05, some 17,000 TCR beta sequences were associated with HLA alleles. Sequencing depth across donors, presence/absence analyses assumed, was roughly uniform. Some V segments, TRBV6-2 and TRBV6-3 among them, were indistinguishable and were therefore excluded. Later, an analysis found that common viral pathogens appeared to be linked with several of the most significant clusters.

Concerning this clone: What it binds is unknown.

From germline, CDR1 is SGHRS and CDR2 YFSETQ. V gave up 0 bases and J gave up 7 bases, with 17 bases separating them. The CDR3 extends over 15 amino acids. 60 Vbeta and 13 Jbeta primers were used in PCR. TCRdb keeps only in-frame clones here, not all; method: immunoSEQ multiplex PCR. The sample comprises around 130,000 clones, 60% to 85% of which are singletons, and less than 2% rests with the top ten. The source is a woman in her late teens or twenties in good health and CMV-seronegative. The chain uses TRBV5-1 and TRBJ2-7; maybe TRBD2 (7 bases). The sample consisted of PBMCs. Here the CDR3 DNA reads TGCGCCAGCAGCTTGGTCCCGACCGGGGGGCCTGAGCAGTACTTC. Its protein product is CASSLVPTGGPEQYF.